What follows are 32 T cell receptor beta chains derived from one specimen sequenced in a study of breast tumors, draining lymph nodes, adjacent tissues. Breast cancer patients provided tissue from their axillary draining lymph nodes. TCRdb recomputed calls from the multiplex PCR reads with MiXCR, one row per CDR3 protein. Counted here are approximately 210,000 distinct CDR3 sequences, less than 40% occurring once; the ten biggest clones make up approximately 3.7%. The material sequenced was axillary lymph node tissue. These receptors came from a female donor with breast cancer. Some clones in this sample may be carry-over from other donors' samples.

As regards this clonotype: Possible read error: a much larger clone is one base away. Here the CDR3 omits its conserved ending phenylalanine or tryptophan, so a read error is the likely source. The chain links TRBV9 to TRBJ1-2; maybe TRBD1 (6 bases). V lost 4 bases and J lost 4, with 11 bases in between. The CDR3 consists of 13 residues. From germline, CDR1 is SGDLS and CDR2 YYNGEE. The CDR3 spells CASSPQGSYGYTS. The CDR3 nucleotides read TGTGCCAGCAGCCCCCAGGGGAGCTATGGCTACACCTCC.

The chain is built from TRBV11-2 and TRBJ2-3; TRBD1 agrees at 7 bases. The CDR3 totals 13 residues. V lost 3 bases to trimming and J lost 7 bases; unmatched junction nucleotides: 4. Germline V CDR1 and CDR2: SGHAT, FQNNGV. The DNA of the CDR3 is TGTGCCAGCAGCTTCGGACAGGACTATACGCAGTATTTT. Its translation: CASSFGQDYTQYF.

This clonotype was recorded only once. The chain links TRBV7-6 to TRBJ1-2; unclear D gene. Per germline, CDR1 SGHVS and CDR2 FNYEAQ. V lost 1 base and J lost 6, with 9 bases in between. This CDR3 spans 13 amino acids. CDR3: CASSLGAGDGYTF. The CDR3 DNA follows: TGTGCCAGCAGCTTAGGTGCCGGGGATGGCTACACCTTC.

The V gene is TRBV20-1, the J gene TRBJ2-2; TRBD2 aligns across 15 bases. The CDR3 is 13 amino acids. V gave up 6 bases and J gave up 13 bases; unmatched junction bases: 6. The germline V gene encodes CDR1 DFQATT and CDR2 SNEGSKA (reference sequence). The CDR3, as DNA: TGCAGTGCGCGACCGGGACTAGCGGGAGGGCTGTTTTTT. It specifies CSARPGLAGGLFF.

This clonotype has a count of ten or more. J is TRBJ2-7 and V is TRBV29-1; 9 bases fit TRBD1. V shed 7 bases, J shed 4 bases, and the junction held 8 bases outside the gene matches. This CDR3 is built from 13 residues. Germline lookup yields CDR1 SQVTM and CDR2 ANQGSEA. CDR3 DNA: TGCAGCGCCACTTCGACAGGGGGGTACGAGCAGTACTTC. Its translation is CSATSTGGYEQYF.

The V gene is TRBV30, the J gene TRBJ2-5; 7 nucleotides align to TRBD2. The germline V gene has CDR1 GTSNPN and CDR2 SVGIG (reference sequence). The CDR3 length is 16 residues. Unmatched junction bases numbered 10, after V lost 3 bases and J lost 0 bases. This CDR3 is CAWRMGGRGYQETQYF. The DNA for the CDR3 is TGTGCCTGGAGGATGGGCGGGAGAGGGTACCAAGAGACCCAGTACTTC.

This clonotype was recorded at least ten times. CDR3 loop: CASSLGVKANYGYTF. CDR3 DNA sequence: TGTGCCAGCAGCTTGGGGGTGAAGGCTAACTATGGCTACACCTTC. This sequence joins TRBV5-4 and TRBJ1-2, with unresolved D. CDR1 and CDR2 (germline): SGHNT, YYREEE (reference sequence). The CDR3 is 15 amino acids. The ends were cut back, 0 bases at V and 0 bases at J, with 9 bases in the middle.

This clonotype was recorded at least ten times. The V gene is TRBV6-5, the J gene TRBJ2-3; TRBD2 matches 11 bases. The CDR3 totals 16 residues. Germline lookup yields CDR1 MNHEY and CDR2 SVGAGI. J lost 4 bases, V lost 6 bases, and 9 bases had no gene match. In DNA form, the CDR3 reads TGTGCCAGCAGCCTGACTAGCGGGACAGGAGCAGATACGCAGTATTTT. It encodes CASSLTSGTGADTQYF.

This clonotype came up a few times. One base away lies a much larger clone, so this may be a sequencing read error. This chain links TRBV29-1 with TRBJ2-5; no reliable D call. The CDR3 has 11 residues. CDR1 SQVTM and CDR2 ANQGSEA come from the germline V gene. CDR3 sequence: CSGGVREAQYF. CDR3 bases: TGCAGCGGTGGCGTTCGAGAGGCCCAGTACTTC.

This clonotype was seen more than once but under ten times. The rearrangement links TRBV7-2 to TRBJ1-1; D is unresolved. The germline CDR1 and CDR2 sequences are SGHTA and FQGNSA. V was shortened by 1 base and J by 11 bases, with 11 bases between the two germline ends. There are 12 residues in the CDR3. The CDR3 here is CASSLVGFGAFF. The CDR3 nucleotides are TGTGCCAGCAGCTTAGTCGGTTTTGGTGCTTTCTTT.

The sample holds many counts of this clonotype. The V call is TRBV6-1, the J call TRBJ1-2, with D maybe TRBD1 (5 bases). The CDR3 consists of 12 residues. The V and J ends lost 0 bases and 8 bases respectively, with 7 bases between them. Germline V gives CDR1 MNHNS, CDR2 SASEGT. The CDR3 region has the DNA TGTGCCAGCAGTGAAGCTCGGGGGGGCTACACCTTC. This sequence encodes CASSEARGGYTF.

The rearrangement links TRBV20-1 to TRBJ2-7; TRBD1 agrees at 8 bases. This CDR3 has 13 amino acids. CDR1 and CDR2 (germline): DFQATT, SNEGSKA (reference sequence). The ends lost 8 bases at V and 6 bases at J; junction bases unmatched: 12. CDR3 bases: TGCAGTTCAGACTGGAGGACAGGGCGCGAGCAGTACTTC. Its translation: CSSDWRTGREQYF.

This clonotype appeared a few times. This chain connects TRBV9 to TRBJ1-1; no definite D call. Trimming pared 0 bases from V and 1 base from J, leaving 7 bases between. This CDR3 has 14 residues. Germline V lookup: CDR1 SGDLS, CDR2 YYNGEE. The CDR3 DNA follows: TGTGCCAGCAGCGTAGGGGGAGCGAACACTGAAGCTTTCTTT. It codes for CASSVGGANTEAFF.

The sample holds many counts of this clonotype. V is TRBV7-9 and J is TRBJ2-1, with 9 bases identical to TRBD2. The CDR3 has 16 amino acids. J lost 2 bases, V lost 5 bases, and 7 bases had no gene match. The V gene's germline CDR1 is SEHNR and CDR2 FQNEAQ (reference sequence). The CDR3 DNA reads as TGTGCCAGCAGCCCGAGAGCGGGAGGCCCCTACAATGAGCAGTTCTTC. Encoded protein: CASSPRAGGPYNEQFF.

About this clonotype itself: A read error may explain this, as a much larger clone is one base away. The chain employs TRBV20-1 and TRBJ2-1, with a possible D match to TRBD2 (6 bases). V lost 5 bases to trimming and J lost 4 bases, with 18 bases between them. From germline, CDR1 is DFQATT and CDR2 SNEGSKA (reference sequence). The CDR3 has 15 residues. The CDR3 DNA reads as TGCAGTGCTGGCCCCAGCGGGCGGTCTTACAATGAGCAGTTCTTC. Translated, it gives CSAGPSGRSYNEQFF.

This clonotype was counted at least ten times. V gene TRBV19 combines with J gene TRBJ2-7; 12 bases are a match to TRBD2. The CDR3 length is 18 residues. V dropped 3 bases and J dropped 4; count of bases not matched to a gene: 13. Germline lookup yields CDR1 LNHDA and CDR2 SQIVND (reference sequence). CDR3 nucleotides: TGTGCCAGTAGTATTTCGGGGCTAGCGGGAGGGAGGGGATACGAGCAGTACTTC. Its translation: CASSISGLAGGRGYEQYF. Using reference TRBV19 and TRBJ2-7 for the parts outside the CDR3, the full variable domain is DGGITQSPKYLFRKEGQNVTLSCEQNLNHDAMYWYRQDPGQGLRLIYYSQIVNDFQKGDIAEGYSVSREKKESFPLTVTSAQKNPTAFYLCASSISGLAGGRGYEQYFGPGTRLTVT.

The sample holds many counts of this clonotype. In DNA form, the CDR3 reads TGTGCCAGTAGTATGTTGGGCAGGGCGATCTCTGGAAACACCATATATTTT. Translated: CASSMLGRAISGNTIYF. The J gene is TRBJ1-3, the V gene TRBV19, with D perhaps matching TRBD1 (5 bases). This CDR3 is built from 17 residues. Looked up from germline, CDR1 is LNHDA and CDR2 is SQIVND (reference sequence). V dropped 3 bases and J dropped 0 bases, with 15 bases sitting between them.

V gene TRBV7-8 combines with J gene TRBJ2-5, with TRBD1 identical over 8 bases. Trimming at V came to 5 bases and at J to 2 bases, leaving 19 bases not matched to a gene. The CDR3 spans 19 residues. Germline assignment: CDR1 SGHVS and CDR2 FQNEAQ. The DNA of the CDR3 is TGTGCCAGCAGCCCGTACGGACAGGGCTCTGGAAACAGTCAAGAGACCCAGTACTTC. The encoded protein is CASSPYGQGSGNSQETQYF.

The CDR3 bases are TGCCCCTCGAGGACAGGGAACGGACCCGGGGAGCTGTTTTTT. Amino acids: CPSRTGNGPGELFF. V is TRBV29-1 and J is TRBJ2-2; 8 bases are a match to TRBD1. CDR3 length equals 14 residues. The germline CDR1 and CDR2 sequences are SQVTM and ANQGSEA.

Note on this clonotype: Mismatch with germline at one junction end may stem from a read error. This sequence joins TRBV6-1 and TRBJ2-7; 9 bases map to TRBD1. This CDR3 comprises 16 residues. Germline V gene lookup returns CDR1 MNHNS and CDR2 SASEGT. CDR3 amino acids: CASSSEQGAVSYGQYF. The CDR3 DNA reads TGTGCCAGCAGTTCCGAACAGGGGGCTGTATCCTACGGGCAGTACTTC.

This sequence joins TRBV6-6 and TRBJ2-5; the D is unclear. Germline loops: CDR1 MNHNY, CDR2 SVGAGI (reference sequence). The CDR3 length is 12 residues. V was cut by 5 bases and J by 5 bases, with 9 bases left in between. CDR3 loop: CASSHTWETQYF. In DNA form, the CDR3 reads TGTGCCAGCAGTCACACGTGGGAGACCCAGTACTTC.

The sample holds many counts of this clonotype. V and J are TRBV20-1 and TRBJ1-5; TRBD1 aligns across 7 bases. Trimming removed 2 bases from V and 5 bases from J; junction bases left unmatched: 9. Germline V lookup: CDR1 DFQATT, CDR2 SNEGSKA (reference sequence). The CDR3 has 15 amino acids. CDR3 coding DNA: TGCAGTGCTAGATCCGCCGGGACAGCTTATCAGCCCCAGCATTTT. This sequence encodes CSARSAGTAYQPQHF.

Many counts were recorded for this clonotype. J is TRBJ2-3 and V is TRBV5-1; D might be TRBD2 (7 bases). Trimming took 4 bases from V and 0 from J, leaving 15 bases between them. This CDR3 contains 16 residues. The germline CDR1 and CDR2 sequences are SGHRS and YFSETQ. The CDR3 coding sequence is TGCGCCAGCAGCCTGATCGGGGGGCTTAGCACAGATACGCAGTATTTT. Translated: CASSLIGGLSTDTQYF.

This clonotype was seen repeatedly, ten times or more. The chain couples TRBV5-1 to TRBJ2-2, with no clear D. The V gene's germline CDR1 is SGHRS and CDR2 YFSETQ. This CDR3 has 12 amino acids. Trimming took off 8 bases at V and 7 bases at J, with 12 bases between the two ends. Written as DNA, the CDR3 is TGCGCCAGTAAAAGAGAAGGCGGGGAGCTGTTTTTT. Protein: CASKREGGELFF.

The table lists this clonotype with a few counts. This chain joins TRBV20-1 and TRBJ2-5; TRBD1 or TRBD2 may be the D gene (5 bases each). This CDR3 is 15 amino acids long. Germline V gene lookup returns CDR1 DFQATT and CDR2 SNEGSKA (reference sequence). Trimming removed 5 bases at V and 4 bases at J, with 20 bases between. The CDR3 region is CSAEWRQGRGETQYF. CDR3 nucleotide sequence: TGCAGTGCTGAGTGGCGGCAGGGCCGGGGAGAGACCCAGTACTTC.

Comment on this clonotype: At one of its ends the junction is not consistent with the germline gene, which may arise from a read error. The chain uses TRBV7-9 and TRBJ2-5; 9 bases align to TRBD2. The germline CDR1 and CDR2 sequences are SEHNR and FQNEAQ (reference sequence). The CDR3 sequence is 15 residues long. CDR3 loop: CASSRLAVNQETQHF. The CDR3, as DNA: TGTGCCAGCAGCCGACTAGCGGTTAACCAAGAGACCCAGCACTTC. The full variable domain, rest sourced from reference TRBV7-9 and TRBJ2-5, is DTGVSQNPRHKITKRGQNVTFRCDPISEHNRLYWYRQTLGQGPEFLTYFQNEAQLEKSRLLSDRFSAERPKGSFSTLEIQRTEQGDSAMYLCASSRLAVNQETQHFGPGTRLLVL.

This clonotype has a count of ten or more. The chain joins TRBV11-3 to TRBJ2-3; D unclear. V gave up 1 base and J gave up 5 bases, with 16 bases separating them. Per the germline V gene, CDR1 is SGHNT and CDR2 is YENEEA. The CDR3 sequence is 16 residues long. In DNA, the CDR3 is TGTGCCAGCAGCTTAGGGCAGGCAGCGTTGGGAGATACGCAGTATTTT. Translating gives CASSLGQAALGDTQYF.

This clonotype was found many times. This rearrangement joins TRBV9 to TRBJ1-3; tentative D call: TRBD1 (5 bases). The CDR3 is 15 amino acids. V was clipped by 3 bases and J by 3 bases, with 13 bases between them. Germline CDR1 is SGDLS and CDR2 is YYNGEE. CDR3 sequence: CASSASWDRGNTIYF. The CDR3 coding sequence is TGTGCCAGCAGCGCTAGTTGGGACCGTGGAAACACCATATATTTT. The full variable domain, its missing parts supplied by reference TRBV9 and TRBJ1-3, is DSGVTQTPKHLITATGQRVTLRCSPRSGDLSVYWYQQSLDQGLQFLIQYYNGEERAKGNILERFSAQQFPDLHSELNLSSLELGDSALYFCASSASWDRGNTIYFGEGSWLTVV.

The rearrangement links TRBV7-9 to TRBJ1-5, with D possibly being TRBD1 (5 bases). Trimming took 1 base from V and 2 from J, leaving 9 bases between them. The CDR3 is 15 amino acids. Germline CDR1 and CDR2: SEHNR and FQNEAQ (reference sequence). The chain's CDR3 is CASSLVGRRNQPQHF. DNA of the CDR3: TGTGCCAGCAGCTTAGTGGGGCGACGCAATCAGCCCCAGCATTTT.

This clonotype occurred many times. The J gene is TRBJ2-1, the V gene TRBV4-1; the match to TRBD2 covers 8 bases. The CDR3 runs 14 residues. V lost 0 bases, J lost 10 bases, and 5 bases stayed unmatched. The germline V gene encodes CDR1 MGHRA and CDR2 YSYEKL. The chain's CDR3 is CASSQESGLAEQFF. Here the CDR3 DNA reads TGCGCCAGCAGCCAAGAAAGCGGACTAGCCGAGCAGTTCTTC.

The sample holds many counts of this clonotype. V and J are TRBV5-1 and TRBJ1-2, with 10 bases fitting TRBD1. Germline CDR1 and CDR2: SGHRS and YFSETQ. Trimming cost V 1 base and J 8 bases; bases outside gene matches: 8. This CDR3 is built from 15 residues. The CDR3 loop is CASSLLTGGAEGYTF. The CDR3, as DNA: TGCGCCAGCAGCTTGTTGACAGGGGGCGCGGAGGGCTACACCTTC. The complete variable domain, with remaining parts taken from reference TRBV5-1 and TRBJ1-2, reads KAGVTQTPRYLIKTRGQQVTLSCSPISGHRSVSWYQQTPGQGLQFLFEYFSETQRNKGNFPGRFSGRQFSNSRSEMNVSTLELGDSALYLCASSLLTGGAEGYTFGSGTRLTVV.

This clonotype has a count of ten or more. The chain uses TRBV2 and TRBJ1-4, with TRBD1 as a possible D gene (5 bases). CDR3 size: 14 residues. Germline V gives CDR1 SNHLY, CDR2 FYNNEI. The ends were cut back, 4 bases at V and 8 bases at J, with 14 bases in the middle. In DNA, the CDR3 is TGTGCCAGCAGTGGGGGACTTCAGAGGGAAAAACTGTTTTTT. Protein: CASSGGLQREKLFF. Full variable domain (outside the CDR3, taken from reference TRBV2 and TRBJ1-4): EPEVTQTPSHQVTQMGQEVILRCVPISNHLYFYWYRQILGQKVEFLVSFYNNEISEKSEIFDDQFSVERPDGSNFTLKIRSTKLEDSAMYFCASSGGLQREKLFFGSGTQLSVL.